This T cell receptor (beta chain) was obtained from a study of CD8+CD57+ T cells in acquired aplastic anemia. Flow cytometry had shown expanded CD8+CD57+ cells in the patients chosen for sequencing. Genomic DNA, serving as template, underwent TCR beta VDJ and CDR3 profiling. MiXCR was run by TCRdb on the reads, yielding one entry per CDR3 protein. The sample records approximately 250,000 distinct CDR3 sequences, about 80% being singletons. The CDR3 sequence is 15 residues long. J lost 12 bases, V lost 2 bases, and 12 bases had no gene match. Per the germline V gene, CDR1 is SGHTA and CDR2 is FQGNSA. The sequenced material came from sorted CD4+, CD8+, or CD8+CD57+ T cells (not recorded which) from PBMCs. This TCR was recovered from a human donor with aplastic anemia. The rearrangement joins TRBV7-2 to TRBJ2-1, with 8 bases identical to TRBD2. CDR3: CASSLTSGGDDTQFF. CDR3 in DNA: TGTGCCAGCAGCTTAACTAGCGGAGGCGATGATACGCAGTTCTTC.